This is a list of T cell receptor beta chains from one sample in a study of cytomegalovirus exposure and HLA in healthy donors. Some clones are missing from TCRdb's copy, which holds only in-frame ones; the method was immunoSEQ multiplex PCR. This sample carries under 400,000 clones, 88% of them seen once, and the ten largest clones take around 0.88%. Sequenced material: PBMCs. The receptor source for this set is a man aged 25 to 40 in good health and CMV-seronegative. Both conserved end residues are part of each CDR3. Each record gives: J gene, clone size, D gene, V gene, CDR3 protein, CDR3 DNA. D genes are given only for firm matches. The size field is filled for only some rows; it gives once, few, many or a size class.

TRBJ1-2	NA	TRBD1	TRBV6-1	CASNDRDGYTF	TGTGCCAGTAACGACAGGGATGGCTACACCTTC
TRBJ2-7	NA	TRBD2	TRBV19	CASSLAGGSYEQYF	TGTGCCAGTAGCCTAGCGGGGGGCTCCTACGAGCAGTACTTC
TRBJ2-7	NA	TRBD1	TRBV27	CASSLRGTGGLREQYF	TGTGCCAGCAGTTTACGAGGGACAGGGGGGTTGAGGGAGCAGTACTTC
TRBJ1-6	NA	TRBD1	TRBV4-1	CASSSGGSYNSPLHF	TGCGCCAGCAGCTCAGGGGGATCCTATAATTCACCCCTCCACTTT
TRBJ2-1	NA	TRBD2	TRBV5-1	CASSSGGAGRNEQFF	TGCGCCAGCAGCTCCGGGGGGGCCGGTAGGAATGAGCAGTTCTTC
TRBJ1-4	NA	TRBD1	TRBV18	CASSPQGADEKLFF	TGTGCCAGCTCACCACAGGGGGCGGATGAAAAACTGTTTTTT
TRBJ2-7	NA	NA	TRBV10-2	CASRSGKTYEQYF	TGCGCCAGCAGATCCGGGAAAACCTACGAGCAGTACTTC
TRBJ1-6	NA	TRBD1	TRBV7-6	CASSLDGQGMGSPLHF	TGTGCCAGCAGCTTAGATGGACAGGGAATGGGTTCACCCCTCCACTTT
TRBJ1-1	NA	NA	TRBV19	CASSIQMNTEAFF	TGTGCCAGTAGTATTCAAATGAACACTGAAGCTTTCTTT
TRBJ1-6	NA	NA	TRBV7-2	CASSLGQDSPLHF	TGTGCCAGCAGCTTAGGGCAAGATTCACCCCTCCACTTT
TRBJ1-3	NA	NA	TRBV10-3	CAISAPGVSGNTIYF	TGTGCCATCAGTGCGCCAGGGGTCTCTGGAAACACCATATATTTT
TRBJ2-7	NA	TRBD1	TRBV27	CASTLTGTGIPLYEQYF	TGTGCCAGCACCCTGACCGGGACAGGGATTCCCCTGTACGAGCAGTACTTC
TRBJ2-7	NA	TRBD1	TRBV4-3	CASSQDEGQGYEQYF	TGCGCCAGCAGCCAAGATGAGGGACAGGGCTACGAGCAGTACTTC
TRBJ1-1	NA	NA	TRBV5-1	CASSGSLGRNEAFF	TGCGCCAGCAGCGGCAGCCTGGGGAGAAATGAAGCTTTCTTT
TRBJ2-7	NA	NA	TRBV7-9	CASSLGTGLGQYF	TGTGCCAGCAGCTTGGGTACAGGGCTTGGTCAGTACTTC
TRBJ2-5	NA	TRBD1	TRBV7-9	CASSSWTGQYQETQYF	TGTGCCAGCAGCTCATGGACAGGGCAGTACCAAGAGACCCAGTACTTC
TRBJ2-7	once	TRBD1	TRBV6-1	CASSERGQGWEQYF	TGTGCCAGCAGTGAAAGGGGACAGGGATGGGAGCAGTACTTC
TRBJ2-5	NA	TRBD1	TRBV4-3	CASSQETGGETQYF	TGCGCCAGCAGCCAAGAAACAGGGGGAGAGACCCAGTACTTC
TRBJ1-2	NA	TRBD1	TRBV29-1	CSVGTGTLGYTF	TGCAGCGTTGGGACAGGGACCCTTGGCTACACCTTC
TRBJ1-1	NA	TRBD1	TRBV29-1	CSESTGGFTEAFF	TGCAGCGAGTCAACAGGGGGTTTCACTGAAGCTTTCTTT
TRBJ1-2	NA	NA	TRBV28	CASSPARTAPGGYTF	TGTGCCAGCAGTCCAGCCAGGACAGCTCCCGGCGGCTACACCTTC
TRBJ2-5	NA	NA	TRBV6-5	CASRSQGFGETQYF	TGTGCCAGCAGGTCTCAGGGATTTGGGGAGACCCAGTACTTC
TRBJ1-2	NA	TRBD1	TRBV6-6	CASSRGQGEGYGYTF	TGTGCCAGCAGTCGCGGACAGGGGGAGGGCTATGGCTACACCTTC
TRBJ1-2	NA	NA	TRBV13	CASSLQLEGYTF	TGTGCCAGCAGCCTTCAATTGGAGGGCTACACCTTC
TRBJ1-2	NA	NA	TRBV5-1	CASSSAGNYGYTF	TGCGCCAGCAGCTCTGCGGGTAACTATGGCTACACCTTC
TRBJ1-2	NA	NA	TRBV27	CASSPVGGFNYGYTF	TGTGCCAGCAGCCCTGTTGGAGGATTCAACTATGGCTACACCTTC
TRBJ2-7	NA	NA	TRBV6-5	CASSYSRTSGYEQYF	TGTGCCAGCAGTTACTCGAGGACTTCCGGTTACGAGCAGTACTTC
TRBJ2-2	NA	TRBD1	TRBV19	CASSAHRGTAGELFF	TGTGCCAGTAGTGCCCACAGGGGTACGGCCGGGGAGCTGTTTTTT
TRBJ2-5	NA	NA	TRBV7-2	CASSLGGTYQETQYF	TGTGCCAGCAGCTTAGGGGGGACTTATCAAGAGACCCAGTACTTC
TRBJ1-5	once	TRBD1	TRBV7-2	CASSLGTGGHQPQHF	TGTGCCAGCAGCTTAGGGACAGGGGGACATCAGCCCCAGCATTTT
TRBJ1-2	NA	NA	TRBV28	CASIAIGYGYTF	TGTGCCAGCATCGCAATCGGGTATGGCTACACCTTC
TRBJ2-7	NA	NA	TRBV10-3	CAISDGLASYEQYF	TGTGCCATCAGTGACGGGCTAGCTTCCTACGAGCAGTACTTC
TRBJ1-6	NA	NA	TRBV7-9	CASSLEPGFNSPLHF	TGTGCCAGCAGCTTAGAACCCGGGTTTAATTCACCCCTCCACTTT
TRBJ2-3	NA	TRBD2	TRBV19	CASRLAGGSTDTQYF	TGTGCCAGTAGACTAGCGGGGGGATCCACAGATACGCAGTATTTT
TRBJ1-2	NA	NA	TRBV25-1	CASRDTNNYGYTF	TGTGCCAGCAGGGACACGAATAACTATGGCTACACCTTC
TRBJ1-2	once	TRBD1	TRBV5-6	CASSWDSLKYGYTF	TGTGCCAGCAGCTGGGACAGCTTAAAGTATGGCTACACCTTC
TRBJ1-5	few	TRBD1	TRBV6-5	CASRTGDQPQHF	TGTGCCAGCAGAACAGGGGATCAGCCCCAGCATTTT
TRBJ1-1	NA	NA	TRBV14	CASRRDIFSRAFF	TGTGCCAGCAGGAGGGACATTTTCTCTAGAGCTTTCTTT
TRBJ2-3	NA	TRBD1	TRBV6-5	CASSLRGSTDTQYF	TGTGCCAGCAGTCTCAGGGGGTCCACAGATACGCAGTATTTT
TRBJ2-5	NA	TRBD2	TRBV7-8	CASSVGTRPEGETQYF	TGTGCCAGCAGCGTAGGGACTAGGCCAGAGGGAGAGACCCAGTACTTC
TRBJ1-3	NA	TRBD1	TRBV6-5	CASRGTGTGENTIYF	TGTGCCAGCAGGGGAACCGGGACAGGGGAAAACACCATATATTTT
TRBJ1-6	NA	NA	TRBV2	CASRMEFAGAPLHF	TGTGCCAGCAGGATGGAGTTTGCCGGGGCACCCCTCCACTTT
TRBJ1-1	NA	NA	TRBV7-9	CASSQYTEAFF	TGTGCCAGCAGCCAATACACTGAAGCTTTCTTT
TRBJ1-4	NA	NA	TRBV7-2	CASRLRQAANEKLFF	TGTGCCAGCAGACTGAGACAGGCGGCTAATGAAAAACTGTTTTTT
TRBJ1-6	NA	TRBD1	TRBV28	CASNRDRLVSPLHF	TGTGCCAGCAACCGGGACAGGCTCGTTTCACCCCTCCACTTT
TRBJ2-3	NA	TRBD2	TRBV19	CASTLLAGGPYTQYF	TGTGCCAGTACGCTACTAGCGGGGGGACCCTATACGCAGTATTTT
TRBJ1-4	once	TRBD1	TRBV18	CASSPGQGPNEKLFF	TGTGCCAGCTCACCGGGACAGGGTCCAAATGAAAAACTGTTTTTT
TRBJ2-7	NA	NA	TRBV6-5	CASSYSRPDYEQYF	TGTGCCAGCAGTTACTCGCGTCCCGACTACGAGCAGTACTTC
TRBJ2-1	NA	NA	TRBV2	CASSEPGNEQFF	TGTGCCAGCAGTGAACCGGGGAATGAGCAGTTCTTC
TRBJ2-1	NA	TRBD2	TRBV6-1	CASSAPGGGAYNEQFF	TGTGCCAGCAGTGCTCCTGGCGGGGGGGCCTACAATGAGCAGTTCTTC
TRBJ1-6	few	NA	TRBV27	CASSFLASPLHF	TGTGCCAGCAGTTTTCTAGCTTCACCCCTCCACTTT
TRBJ2-7	NA	NA	TRBV11-2	CASSLTANYEQYF	TGTGCCAGCAGCCTGACAGCCAACTACGAGCAGTACTTC
TRBJ2-1	NA	TRBD2	TRBV27	CASLGLAFSYNEQFF	TGTGCCAGCCTCGGACTAGCGTTTTCCTACAATGAGCAGTTCTTC
TRBJ1-2	NA	NA	TRBV9	CASSVAYAGAYGYTF	TGTGCCAGCAGCGTAGCCTATGCCGGTGCGTATGGCTACACCTTC